The present TCR beta chain was sequenced within a study of blood T cells in healthy people across ages. Findings and limits, study-wide: CMV infection status of these donors was not known.

About this clonotype: The antigen is not known.

CDR3 length: 14 residues. Between the trimmed V and J ends, which lost 2 bases and 3 bases, there was a span of 13 bases. Germline lookup yields CDR1 GTSNPN and CDR2 SVGIG (reference sequence). Using a J-beta primer mix together with a sample-barcoded 5' primer, a second PCR was run for roughly 6 to 11 cycles. Each CDR3 protein is one row after TCRdb ran MiXCR on the 5' RACE reads. Seen here are roughly 1.5 million distinct CDR3 sequences, under 55% observed once, and the top ten hold about 3.8%. The specimen sequenced was blood. The V call is TRBV30, the J call TRBJ1-2, with D maybe TRBD1 (5 bases). The receptor was isolated from a young woman in good health. The CDR3 loop reads CAWSLAGRYYGYTF. The CDR3 DNA sequence: TGTGCCTGGAGTCTGGCAGGGAGGTACTATGGCTACACCTTC.